Listed below are T cell receptor beta chains from one sample, sequenced in a study of T cell responses to AZD1222 COVID-19 vaccine. Method: immunoSEQ multiplex PCR; TCRdb's copy keeps in-frame clones and lacks some. The data contain approximately 180,000 clones, around 90% of them singletons. The sequencing here drew on peripheral blood, taken 28 days after the second AZD1222 dose. All receptors come from an adult who received the AZD1222 COVID-19 vaccine. CDR3s include the opening cysteine and the closing phenylalanine or tryptophan. The order of the fields is J gene, D gene, clone size, V gene, CDR3 DNA, CDR3 protein. D genes are given only for firm matches. The size field is filled for only some rows; it gives once, few, many or a size class.

J gene: TRBJ1-5; D gene: NA; clone size: NA; V gene: TRBV6-5; CDR3 DNA: TGTGCCAGCAGCCCCGGGGGGAATCAGCCCCAGCATTTT; CDR3 protein: CASSPGGNQPQHF
J gene: TRBJ2-1; D gene: NA; clone size: NA; V gene: TRBV28; CDR3 DNA: TGTGCCAGCAGGGCTATCAGGGAGCAGTTCTTC; CDR3 protein: CASRAIREQFF
J gene: TRBJ2-7; D gene: TRBD2; clone size: NA; V gene: TRBV30; CDR3 DNA: TGTGCCTGGAGTGTACTGGGGGGAGGGCCCTGGGAGCAGTACTTC; CDR3 protein: CAWSVLGGGPWEQYF
J gene: TRBJ1-6; D gene: TRBD1; clone size: NA; V gene: TRBV5-1; CDR3 DNA: TGCGCCAGTAGACAGGGGGCGGATTCACCCCTCCACTTT; CDR3 protein: CASRQGADSPLHF
J gene: TRBJ2-5; D gene: TRBD2; clone size: NA; V gene: TRBV5-1; CDR3 DNA: TGCGCCAGCAGAGAAGGCGGGAGCCCCGGGGAGACCCAGTACTTC; CDR3 protein: CASREGGSPGETQYF
J gene: TRBJ2-7; D gene: NA; clone size: NA; V gene: TRBV3-1/TRBV3-2; CDR3 DNA: TGTGCCAGCAGCCATCAGGTTCGAGGATCCTACGAGCAGTACTTC; CDR3 protein: CASSHQVRGSYEQYF
J gene: TRBJ2-2; D gene: NA; clone size: NA; V gene: TRBV7-9; CDR3 DNA: TGTGCCAGCAGCTTGACCGGGGAGCTGTTTTTT; CDR3 protein: CASSLTGELFF
J gene: TRBJ2-2; D gene: NA; clone size: NA; V gene: TRBV6-5; CDR3 DNA: TGTGCCAGCAGTTACCGGGACACCGGGGAGCTGTTTTTT; CDR3 protein: CASSYRDTGELFF
J gene: TRBJ2-5; D gene: TRBD2; clone size: NA; V gene: TRBV7-3; CDR3 DNA: TGTGCCAGCAGCTTCCAGGGTGGGAGGGAAGAGACCCAGTACTTC; CDR3 protein: CASSFQGGREETQYF
J gene: TRBJ2-7; D gene: NA; clone size: NA; V gene: TRBV6-2/TRBV6-3; CDR3 DNA: TGTGCCAGCAGCATGGGCCCGGGGCAGTACTTC; CDR3 protein: CASSMGPGQYF
J gene: TRBJ2-7; D gene: NA; clone size: once; V gene: TRBV6-2/TRBV6-3; CDR3 DNA: TGTGCCAGCAGTGGTCGGGACAACTACGAGCAGTACTTC; CDR3 protein: CASSGRDNYEQYF
J gene: TRBJ2-1; D gene: NA; clone size: NA; V gene: TRBV24-1; CDR3 DNA: TGTGCCACCAGTGATTTCGGCAGGGTATACGGTGAGCAGTTCTTC; CDR3 protein: CATSDFGRVYGEQFF
J gene: TRBJ2-7; D gene: NA; clone size: NA; V gene: TRBV19; CDR3 DNA: TGTGCCAGTACTGCAGGGAGTTACGAGCAGTACTTC; CDR3 protein: CASTAGSYEQYF
J gene: TRBJ2-7; D gene: TRBD1; clone size: NA; V gene: TRBV6-5; CDR3 DNA: TGTGCCAGCAGGGCCGGACAGGGGACCTACGAGCAGTACTTC; CDR3 protein: CASRAGQGTYEQYF
J gene: TRBJ2-7; D gene: NA; clone size: NA; V gene: TRBV20-1; CDR3 DNA: TGCAGTGCTCCCTATAAGCACGAGCAGTACTTC; CDR3 protein: CSAPYKHEQYF
J gene: TRBJ1-4; D gene: NA; clone size: once; V gene: TRBV7-8; CDR3 DNA: TGTGCCAGCAGCTTAGGCAGTTCTAATGAAAAACTGTTTTTT; CDR3 protein: CASSLGSSNEKLFF
J gene: TRBJ2-7; D gene: TRBD2; clone size: once; V gene: TRBV6-5; CDR3 DNA: TGTGCCAGCAGGCTAGCGGGAGCAGGGTACGAGCAGTACTTC; CDR3 protein: CASRLAGAGYEQYF
J gene: TRBJ2-7; D gene: NA; clone size: NA; V gene: TRBV3-1/TRBV3-2; CDR3 DNA: TGTGCCAGCAGCCAAGGCGGCGGCGGCTACGAGCAGTACTTC; CDR3 protein: CASSQGGGGYEQYF
J gene: TRBJ1-2; D gene: NA; clone size: NA; V gene: TRBV6-2/TRBV6-3; CDR3 DNA: TGTGCCAGCAGTTTTGGGGCCGGCTACACCTTC; CDR3 protein: CASSFGAGYTF
J gene: TRBJ2-7; D gene: TRBD2; clone size: NA; V gene: TRBV6-5; CDR3 DNA: TGTGCCAGCAGTTACCAAGGCGGGAGTGATATCTACGAGCAGTACTTC; CDR3 protein: CASSYQGGSDIYEQYF
J gene: TRBJ1-2; D gene: NA; clone size: NA; V gene: TRBV6-5; CDR3 DNA: TGTGCCAGCAGCTTAGGGGCGGGGGGCTATGGCTACACCTTC; CDR3 protein: CASSLGAGGYGYTF
J gene: TRBJ1-5; D gene: NA; clone size: NA; V gene: TRBV7-2; CDR3 DNA: TGTGCCAGCAGCTTAGCCGGGGGGAATCAGCCCCAGCATTTT; CDR3 protein: CASSLAGGNQPQHF
J gene: TRBJ2-2; D gene: NA; clone size: few; V gene: TRBV6-1; CDR3 DNA: TGTGCCAGCAGTGAAAGGGAGGAAACCGGGGAGCTGTTTTTT; CDR3 protein: CASSEREETGELFF
J gene: TRBJ2-7; D gene: NA; clone size: NA; V gene: TRBV5-6; CDR3 DNA: TGTGCCAGCAGCTTGTATGGAGCCCCCTACGAGCAGTACTTC; CDR3 protein: CASSLYGAPYEQYF
J gene: TRBJ1-2; D gene: NA; clone size: NA; V gene: TRBV21-1; CDR3 DNA: TGTGCCAGCAGCAAAGAATATTCGGGCAGGGATTGTAGTAACTATGGCTACACCTTC; CDR3 protein: CASSKEYSGRDCSNYGYTF
J gene: TRBJ2-1; D gene: TRBD2; clone size: NA; V gene: TRBV7-3; CDR3 DNA: TGTGCCAGCAGCTACGGAAGTCTAGCGGGACTTGACGAGCAGTTCTTC; CDR3 protein: CASSYGSLAGLDEQFF
J gene: TRBJ2-1; D gene: TRBD2; clone size: NA; V gene: TRBV19; CDR3 DNA: TGTGCCAGTAGTCCCCTAACTAGCGGCTCCTACAATGAGCAGTTCTTC; CDR3 protein: CASSPLTSGSYNEQFF
J gene: TRBJ2-1; D gene: TRBD2; clone size: NA; V gene: TRBV7-6; CDR3 DNA: TGTGCCAGCAGCTTTTGGACTAGCGGGAGGTCTCCCAATGAGCAGTTCTTC; CDR3 protein: CASSFWTSGRSPNEQFF
J gene: TRBJ1-2; D gene: NA; clone size: NA; V gene: TRBV12-3/TRBV12-4; CDR3 DNA: TGTGCCAGCAGTTTAGACAGGGCGCATGGCTACACCTTC; CDR3 protein: CASSLDRAHGYTF
J gene: TRBJ2-1; D gene: NA; clone size: NA; V gene: TRBV6-5; CDR3 DNA: TGTGCCAGCAGTATTCTAGCGTCCAATGAGCAGTTCTTC; CDR3 protein: CASSILASNEQFF
J gene: TRBJ2-2; D gene: NA; clone size: NA; V gene: TRBV18; CDR3 DNA: TGTGCCAGCTCGGCGAACACCGGGGAGCTGTTTTTT; CDR3 protein: CASSANTGELFF